This TCR beta chain stems from a study of CD8 T cells in ankylosing spondylitis. The study, taken as a whole, reports: Reports say disease-linked clones showed up significantly more in matched ankylosing spondylitis synovial fluid. Blood from ankylosing spondylitis patients appeared to carry a characteristic eight-variant TCR beta motif. A number of the motif variants had already been described in reactive arthritis synovial fluid and blood.

There are many counts of this clonotype. Its cognate antigen is unknown. Trimming shortened V by 3 bases and J by 6 bases, and 17 bases separated the two germline ends. The CDR3 has 15 residues. Germline lookup yields CDR1 KGHSH and CDR2 LQKENI. Libraries of TCR beta came from quantitative 5'-RACE with molecular barcodes. TCRdb re-analysed the 5' RACE reads in MiXCR, keeping a single row per CDR3 protein. The sample has 500,000 to 650,000 distinct CDR3 sequences, approximately 5.3% seen once; the top ten hold roughly 3.3%. Material for sequencing was blood, either unsorted or a sorted T cell fraction (not recorded which). The rearrangement links TRBV18 to TRBJ1-1; D may be TRBD1 (6 bases). The receptor's source is a male donor with ankylosing spondylitis. The CDR3 DNA reads as TGTGCCAGCTCACCGTTAGGACAGAAGTATCCTGAAGCTTTCTTT. As protein: CASSPLGQKYPEAFF.